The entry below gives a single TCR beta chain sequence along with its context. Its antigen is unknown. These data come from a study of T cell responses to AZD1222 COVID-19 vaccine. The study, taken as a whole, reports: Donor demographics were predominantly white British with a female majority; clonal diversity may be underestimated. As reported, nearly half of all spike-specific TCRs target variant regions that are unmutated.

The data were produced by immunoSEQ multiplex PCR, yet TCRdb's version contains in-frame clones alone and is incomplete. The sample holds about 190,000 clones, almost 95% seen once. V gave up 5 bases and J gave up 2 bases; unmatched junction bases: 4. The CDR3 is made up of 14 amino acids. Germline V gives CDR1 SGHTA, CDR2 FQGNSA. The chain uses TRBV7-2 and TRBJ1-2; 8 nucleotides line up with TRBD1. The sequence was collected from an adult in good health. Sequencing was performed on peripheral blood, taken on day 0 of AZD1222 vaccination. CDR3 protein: CASSTDRGNYGYTF. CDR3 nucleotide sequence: TGTGCCAGCAGCACAGACAGGGGAAACTATGGCTACACCTTC.